The T cell receptor (beta chain) under discussion was sequenced for a study of early T cells in non-severe SARS-CoV-2 infection. Per germline, CDR1 SGHVS and CDR2 FNYEAQ. The CDR3 has 13 residues. V lost 8 bases, J lost 3 bases, and 6 bases stayed unmatched. TCRdb re-called the 5' RACE reads with MiXCR, one entry per CDR3 protein. The profile covers tens of thousands of distinct CDR3 sequences, with about 9.4% appearing a single time and 7.6% taken by the ten largest. This clonotype was seen repeatedly, ten times or more. This receptor was obtained from an adult who was a healthcare worker with PCR-confirmed SARS-CoV-2 infection or an uninfected control (not recorded which). Sequenced material: whole blood, taken at baseline. V and J are TRBV7-6 and TRBJ2-5; 7 nucleotides align to TRBD1. The chain's CDR3 is CASVTGVKETQYF. In nucleotides, the CDR3 is TGTGCCAGCGTTACAGGGGTTAAAGAGACCCAGTACTTC.